This T cell receptor (beta chain) was identified during a study of OX40 agonist ivuxolimab in advanced cancers. Whole-study context: Patients received the agonistic anti-OX40 (CD134) antibody ivuxolimab. Melanoma, hepatocellular carcinoma, head and neck or renal cell cancer occurred in dose-escalation patients.

Study-wide points: Compared with CD4+, CD8+ T cells on average had more expanded clones.

This CDR3 has 16 amino acids. Trimming took 2 bases from V and 2 from J, leaving 13 bases between them. CDR1 is SGDLS, CDR2 YYNGEE, per germline. Sequencing was performed with immunoSEQ multiplex PCR; in TCRdb, only in-frame clones are kept and a portion is missing. This sample carries some 73,000 clones, 70% to 90% of them seen once, and the ten largest clones take 9.5% to 12%. In the case of this clone: Antigen specificity is unknown. The same CDR3 also results from other DNA sequences found in this sample.

The sample here was CD4+ or CD8+ T cells sorted from blood, taken in a trial of the OX40 agonist ivuxolimab. This rearrangement joins TRBV9 to TRBJ2-2; D remains ambiguous. This clonotype was obtained from an adult with an advanced solid tumor such as melanoma, head and neck, liver or kidney cancer. DNA for the CDR3: TGTGCCAGCAGCGTCAGTCTTGCAGGAAACACCGGGGAGCTGTTTTTT. This sequence encodes CASSVSLAGNTGELFF.